These 23 T cell receptor beta chains came from one sample sequenced in a study of T cells expressing NK-cell markers. TCRdb reanalyzed the 5' RACE reads and collapses them to one entry per CDR3 protein, without DNA. The sample table sets out about 160,000 distinct CDR3 sequences. What was sequenced was blood T cells: a sorted CD56 or NKG2C T cell subset, CD4+ or CD8+ T cells, or bulk PBMC T cells (not recorded which). These TCRs come from a man between 18 and 69 years old in good health.

The CDR3 protein is CASSENRFTEAFF. The chain has TRBV9 and TRBJ1-1; checking the TCRdb D call of TRBD1 is not possible without DNA. This CDR3 has 13 residues. The V gene's germline CDR1 is SGDLS and CDR2 YYNGEE.

The rearrangement uses TRBV15 and TRBJ1-3; the TCRdb call, TRBD1, lacks DNA for checking. Germline CDR1 and CDR2: LNHNV and YYDKDF (reference sequence). CDR3 length equals 15 residues. CDR3 amino acids: CATSKQGGNGNTIYF.

The chain couples TRBV11-3 to TRBJ2-5; checking the TCRdb D call of TRBD1 is not possible without DNA. The germline CDR1 and CDR2 sequences are SGHNT and YENEEA. This CDR3 is 15 amino acids long. The CDR3 is CASSLRGGNEETQYF.

The chain uses TRBV4-1 and TRBJ1-1. The CDR3 consists of 13 residues. Per germline, CDR1 MGHRA and CDR2 YSYEKL. The CDR3: CASSPGDLTEAFF.

The rearrangement links TRBV12-3 or TRBV12-4 to TRBJ2-3; with no DNA, the TCRdb D assignment of TRBD1 cannot be verified. CDR3 size: 16 residues. CDR3 in amino acids: CASSLKDTGIIDTQYF.

The J gene is TRBJ2-7, the V gene TRBV19; the D gene TCRdb calls, TRBD1, cannot be checked with no DNA. CDR1 and CDR2 from the germline V gene are LNHDA and SQIVND (reference sequence). This CDR3 has 14 amino acids. CDR3 loop: CASSIDILQGEQYF.

This chain links TRBV15 with TRBJ2-3. The CDR3 sequence is 16 residues long. The V gene's germline CDR1 is LNHNV and CDR2 YYDKDF (reference sequence). CDR3 protein: CATSRDFSGGSDTQYF. The full variable domain, in which reference TRBV15 and TRBJ2-3 provide the parts outside the CDR3, is DAMVIQNPRYQVTQFGKPVTLSCSQTLNHNVMYWYQQKSSQAPKLLFHYYDKDFNNEADTPDNFQSRRPNTSFCFLDIRSPGLGDTAMYLCATSRDFSGGSDTQYFGPGTRLTVL.

The CDR3 loop is CASSLFQGNYNEQFF. V and J are TRBV27 and TRBJ2-1; without DNA, the TCRdb call of TRBD1 cannot be checked. CDR3 length equals 15 residues. CDR1 and CDR2 (germline): MNHEY, SMNVEV (reference sequence).

The chain joins TRBV21-1 to TRBJ2-7; absent DNA, TCRdb's TRBD1 call cannot be checked. TRBV21-1 is annotated as a pseudogene. The CDR3 covers 15 residues. The CDR3 region is CASSKKDRPFGEQYF.

This chain uses TRBV12-2 with TRBJ2-1; TCRdb's D call of TRBD1 is untestable without DNA. TRBV12-2 is labeled a pseudogene. The CDR3 is 14 amino acids. CDR3: CASRLAPGSHEQFF.

V is TRBV7-9 and J is TRBJ2-5; the TCRdb D gene call, TRBD1, has no DNA to confirm it. Germline CDR1 reads SEHNR; CDR2 reads FQNEAQ (reference sequence). This CDR3 has 15 residues. CDR3 in amino acids: CASSWGQQLKETQYF.

V gene TRBV6-4 combines with J gene TRBJ2-1. CDR3 length: 14 amino acids. CDR1 MRHNA and CDR2 SNTAGT come from the germline V gene. CDR3 amino acids: CASSDSTKHNEQFF.

V gene TRBV20-1 combines with J gene TRBJ2-7. In germline, CDR1 is DFQATT, CDR2 SNEGSKA (reference sequence). The CDR3 has 15 amino acids. The CDR3 is CSARDVTSESYEQYF.

This chain joins TRBV3-1 and TRBJ2-5; TCRdb's D call, TRBD2, is unchecked because there is no DNA. CDR3 length: 15 amino acids. Germline V gives CDR1 LGHDT, CDR2 YNNKEL (reference sequence). The CDR3 region is CASSQGLAQQETQYF.

The V and J genes are TRBV5-4 and TRBJ2-1; TCRdb lists TRBD2, though no DNA is available to test this call. The CDR3 has 13 residues. Per germline, CDR1 SGHNT and CDR2 YYREEE (reference sequence). This CDR3 is CASGEFVGDEQFF.

V usage is TRBV23-1 and J usage is TRBJ2-7; TCRdb gives TRBD1 as the D gene, but with no DNA this cannot be confirmed. TRBV23-1 is sorted into the ORF group, with uncertain function. The CDR3 sequence is 16 residues long. CDR3 loop: CASSQFPGQLYYEQYF.

The genes are TRBV5-1 and TRBJ1-1; the TCRdb D gene call, TRBD1, has no DNA to confirm it. The length of the CDR3 is 15 residues. Germline V CDR1 and CDR2: SGHRS, YFSETQ. The CDR3 protein is CASSHGQDFNTEAFF. Looking up the rest from reference TRBV5-1 and TRBJ1-1 gives the full variable domain: KAGVTQTPRYLIKTRGQQVTLSCSPISGHRSVSWYQQTPGQGLQFLFEYFSETQRNKGNFPGRFSGRQFSNSRSEMNVSTLELGDSALYLCASSHGQDFNTEAFFGQGTRLTVV.

The chain joins TRBV20-1 to TRBJ1-2; TCRdb lists TRBD1, though no DNA is available to test this call. This CDR3 is built from 14 residues. The germline V gene has CDR1 DFQATT and CDR2 SNEGSKA (reference sequence). This chain's CDR3 is CSALGFGGRYGYTF.

CDR3 sequence: CASSQLRDSYTDTQYF. The chain links TRBV14 to TRBJ2-3; TCRdb gives TRBD1 as the D gene, but with no DNA this cannot be confirmed. CDR1 is SGHDN and CDR2 is FVKESK in the germline V gene. This CDR3 contains 16 residues.

The chain combines TRBV27 with TRBJ2-3; TCRdb's D call, TRBD1, is unchecked because there is no DNA. Per the germline V gene, CDR1 is MNHEY and CDR2 is SMNVEV (reference sequence). The CDR3 is 16 residues long. This CDR3 is CASSPDWSTGTDTQYF.

The chain is built from TRBV20-1 and TRBJ2-7; TCRdb's assignment of TRBD2 cannot be checked, as there is no DNA. The CDR3 loop spans 19 amino acids. Germline CDR1 is DFQATT and CDR2 is SNEGSKA (reference sequence). The CDR3 reads CSARGLIAGGILQDYEQYF.

This chain uses TRBV6-1 with TRBJ2-7; there is no DNA to check the TCRdb D call of TRBD1. The germline CDR1 and CDR2 sequences are MNHNS and SASEGT. This CDR3 comprises 15 residues. CDR3 residues: CASNFLTGINYEQYF.

V gene TRBV15 combines with J gene TRBJ1-2. CDR1 is LNHNV, CDR2 YYDKDF, per germline (reference sequence). This CDR3 has 15 residues. This CDR3 reads CATSREGRANYGYTF.